These T cell receptor beta chains were read from a single sample in a study of brain T cells in children with intractable seizures. Data came from immunoSEQ multiplex PCR; TCRdb stores just in-frame clones and leaves some out. The table records about 340,000 clones, over 90% of them present only once. The specimen was peripheral blood, collected roughly 5 months after surgery. These receptors came from a boy in the first two years of life with tuberous sclerosis and intractable seizures. Each CDR3 is given with its conserved first and last residue. The order of the fields is J gene, V gene, clone size, D gene, CDR3 protein, CDR3 DNA. D genes are given only for firm matches. Clone size, where shown, is once, few, many, or a class for clones that have expanded.

>TRBJ1-6|TRBV27|once|.
CASSSRTAPLHF
TGTGCCAGCAGTTCCCGAACAGCGCCCCTCCACTTT
>TRBJ2-7|TRBV9|.|.
CASSPQTGKQYF
TGTGCCAGCAGCCCACAGACCGGGAAGCAGTACTTC
>TRBJ2-7|TRBV9|.|.
CASSPLRDRYEQYF
TGTGCCAGCAGCCCACTCCGGGACCGCTACGAGCAGTACTTC
>TRBJ2-3|TRBV6-4|.|TRBD2
CASSDSRETDTQYF
TGTGCCAGCAGTGACTCGCGGGAGACAGATACGCAGTATTTT
>TRBJ2-2|TRBV6-5|.|.
CASSRDKDTGELFF
TGTGCCAGCAGCCGGGATAAGGACACCGGGGAGCTGTTTTTT
>TRBJ1-4|TRBV4-2|.|.
CASSHGGPLGEKLFF
TGTGCCAGCAGCCATGGAGGCCCCTTAGGAGAAAAACTGTTTTTT
>TRBJ1-2|TRBV27|.|.
CASNVAGAPSSNYGYTF
TGTGCCAGCAACGTAGCCGGGGCACCCTCCTCTAACTATGGCTACACCTTC
>TRBJ2-3|TRBV11-2|.|.
CASSPGPTDTQYF
TGTGCCAGCAGCCCGGGACCCACAGATACGCAGTATTTT
>TRBJ2-7|TRBV4-1|.|.
CASSQVGGPSYEQYF
TGCGCCAGCAGCCAAGTAGGGGGGCCTTCCTACGAGCAGTACTTC
>TRBJ1-1|TRBV7-3|.|.
CASRDQSRNTEAFF
TGTGCCAGCAGAGATCAAAGTCGGAACACTGAAGCTTTCTTT
>TRBJ1-1|TRBV6-5|.|TRBD1
CASSRQGLMNTEAFF
TGTGCCAGCAGTAGACAGGGCCTCATGAACACTGAAGCTTTCTTT
>TRBJ1-2|TRBV25-1|.|TRBD1
CASSERGTANYGYTF
TGTGCCAGCAGTGAACGCGGGACAGCTAACTATGGCTACACCTTC
>TRBJ2-3|TRBV9|.|.
CASSVVSGDTQYF
TGTGCCAGCAGCGTAGTTTCGGGAGATACGCAGTATTTT
>TRBJ1-2|TRBV5-5|once|.
CASSLGGRLGGYTF
TGTGCCAGCAGCTTGGGAGGGCGCTTGGGGGGCTACACCTTC
>TRBJ2-7|TRBV29-1|.|TRBD1
CSVETPGTGETYEQYF
TGCAGCGTTGAGACCCCTGGGACAGGGGAGACCTACGAGCAGTACTTC
>TRBJ2-7|TRBV24-1|.|.
CATSGEGVYGYEQYF
TGTGCCACCAGTGGCGAGGGAGTATATGGGTACGAGCAGTACTTC
>TRBJ2-1|TRBV9|.|TRBD1
CASSFSGQLYNEQFF
TGTGCCAGCAGCTTTTCGGGACAGCTGTACAATGAGCAGTTCTTC
>TRBJ2-6|TRBV7-9|.|.
CASSLTGNSGANVLTF
TGTGCCAGCAGCCTCACAGGGAACTCTGGGGCCAACGTCCTGACTTTC
>TRBJ1-2|TRBV9|.|.
CASSVARSGEEIF
TGTGCCAGCAGCGTAGCCCGGAGCGGGGAGGAGATCTTC
>TRBJ2-1|TRBV6-2/TRBV6-3|.|TRBD2
CASSYPLVTSGSRGNEQFF
TGTGCCAGCAGTTACCCCCTGGTCACTAGCGGTTCCCGTGGGAATGAGCAGTTCTTC
>TRBJ1-2|TRBV13|.|.
CASSLENYGYTF
TGTGCCAGCAGCTTAGAAAACTATGGCTACACCTTC
>TRBJ2-1|TRBV7-9|once|TRBD1
CASNSGTVSYNEQFF
TGTGCCAGCAACTCCGGGACAGTCTCCTACAATGAGCAGTTCTTC
>TRBJ2-3|TRBV24-1|.|TRBD2
CATSDVTSGGSPDTQYF
TGTGCCACCAGTGACGTTACTAGCGGGGGCTCCCCAGATACGCAGTATTTT
>TRBJ1-6|TRBV21-1|.|.
CASSTKGQRYNSPLHF
TGTGCCAGCAGCACCAAAGGACAGAGGTATAATTCACCCCTCCACTTT
>TRBJ1-2|TRBV3-1/TRBV3-2|.|.
CASSPYRAFGYTF
TGTGCCAGCAGCCCTTACAGGGCATTCGGCTACACCTTC
>TRBJ1-2|TRBV7-2|.|.
CASSLVIPERGYTF
TGTGCCAGCAGCTTAGTTATCCCCGAGCGGGGCTACACCTTC
>TRBJ2-7|TRBV19|.|.
CASSIGNSYEQYF
TGTGCCAGTAGTATTGGGAACTCCTACGAGCAGTACTTC
>TRBJ2-1|TRBV25-1|.|.
CASSEPGEQFF
TGTGCCAGCAGTGAACCCGGGGAGCAGTTCTTC
>TRBJ2-7|TRBV19|.|.
CASSGGALDLPTYEQYF
TGTGCCAGTAGTGGGGGCGCGTTAGACCTCCCAACCTACGAGCAGTACTTC
>TRBJ2-7|TRBV25-1|.|.
CASSEVWDEQYF
TGTGCCAGCAGTGAGGTCTGGGACGAGCAGTACTTC
>TRBJ2-3|TRBV7-9|.|.
CASSFPSTDTQYF
TGTGCCAGCAGCTTCCCTAGCACAGATACGCAGTATTTT
>TRBJ2-3|TRBV29-1|.|.
CSVAGKGNPQADTQYF
TGCAGCGTTGCGGGTAAGGGAAACCCTCAGGCAGATACGCAGTATTTT